Following are 6 T cell receptor beta chains from one sample sequenced in a study of blood T cell repertoires in COVID-19. TCRdb keeps only in-frame clones here, not all; method: immunoSEQ multiplex PCR. The data contain over 250,000 clones, around 85% of them singletons. Sequenced: peripheral blood. The receptors originated from a woman between 65 and 79 years old with acute or convalescent COVID-19.

This sequence joins TRBV6-1 and TRBJ2-3; D ambiguous. The CDR3 consists of 15 residues. Trimming removed 2 bases at V and 2 bases at J, with 11 bases between. CDR1 is MNHNS, CDR2 SASEGT, per germline. As DNA, the CDR3 is TGTGCCAGCAGTGAACAACCGGGTTTCACAGATACGCAGTATTTT. Translating gives CASSEQPGFTDTQYF.

The CDR3 here is CATSRDRTGEFF. The CDR3 DNA reads TGTGCCACCAGCAGAGATCGTACAGGGGAGTTCTTC. This rearrangement joins TRBV15 to TRBJ2-1; 7 bases fit TRBD1. V was pared by 0 bases and J by 14 bases, with 4 bases of the junction left unmatched. The CDR3 length is 12 residues. Germline values: CDR1 LNHNV, CDR2 YYDKDF (reference sequence).

The rearrangement joins TRBV5-1 to TRBJ1-2, with TRBD1 as a possible D gene (6 bases). The CDR3 covers 14 residues. Trimming took off 6 bases at V and 2 bases at J, with 14 bases between the two ends. CDR1 and CDR2 from the germline V gene are SGHRS and YFSETQ. This CDR3 is CASNLQGGNYGYTF. In DNA form, the CDR3 reads TGCGCCAGCAACCTACAGGGAGGGAACTATGGCTACACCTTC.

The chain employs TRBV14 and TRBJ2-1; TRBD2 agrees at 12 bases. Trimming removed 4 bases from V and 10 bases from J; junction bases left unmatched: 8. This CDR3 spans 15 amino acids. Germline CDR1 and CDR2: SGHDN and FVKESK. The DNA of the CDR3 is TGTGCCAGCAGCCCTCGGACTAGCGGGGCAGGGGAGCAGTTCTTC. Its translation is CASSPRTSGAGEQFF.

The gene calls are TRBV19 and TRBJ2-3, with D perhaps TRBD1 (6 bases). CDR3 length: 13 amino acids. Germline values: CDR1 LNHDA, CDR2 SQIVND (reference sequence). Trimming shortened V by 10 bases and J by 0 bases, and 11 bases separated the two germline ends. The CDR3 reads CATTGWSTDTQYF. CDR3 in DNA: TGTGCCACAACAGGGTGGAGCACAGATACGCAGTATTTT.

The chain uses TRBV12-3 or TRBV12-4 and TRBJ2-1; D is unclear. Trimming took 6 bases from V and 8 from J, leaving 11 bases between them. The CDR3 length is 12 residues. Here the CDR3 reads CASSSGRYEQFF. The CDR3 DNA sequence: TGTGCCAGCAGCTCAGGTCGTTATGAGCAGTTCTTC.